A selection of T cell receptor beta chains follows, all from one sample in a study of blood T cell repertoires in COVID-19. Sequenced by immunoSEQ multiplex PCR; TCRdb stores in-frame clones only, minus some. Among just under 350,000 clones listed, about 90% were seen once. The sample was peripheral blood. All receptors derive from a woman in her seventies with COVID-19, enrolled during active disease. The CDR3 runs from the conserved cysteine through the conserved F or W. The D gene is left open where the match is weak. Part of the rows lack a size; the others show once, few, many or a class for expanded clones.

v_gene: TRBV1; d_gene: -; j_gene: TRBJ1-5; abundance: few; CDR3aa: CTSSRSGTGGSNQPQHF; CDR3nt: TGCACCAGCAGCCGATCCGGGACAGGGGGCTCCAATCAGCCCCAGCATTTT
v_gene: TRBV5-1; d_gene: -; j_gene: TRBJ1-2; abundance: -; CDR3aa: CASSSFPGNYGYTF; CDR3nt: TGCGCCAGCAGCTCGTTCCCAGGCAACTATGGCTACACCTTC
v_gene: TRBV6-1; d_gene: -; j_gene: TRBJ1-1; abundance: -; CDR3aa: CTQQLRVDTEAFF; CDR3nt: TGTACGCAGCAGTTGAGGGTGGACACTGAAGCTTTCTTT
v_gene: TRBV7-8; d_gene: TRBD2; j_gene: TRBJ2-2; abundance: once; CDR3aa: CASSSRGGAGNTGELFF; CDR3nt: TGTGCCAGCAGCTCCCGGGGGGGGGCTGGGAACACCGGGGAGCTGTTTTTT
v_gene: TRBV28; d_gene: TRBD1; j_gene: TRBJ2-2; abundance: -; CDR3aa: CASRIDRGLAGELFF; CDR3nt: TGTGCCAGCAGAATCGACAGGGGGCTCGCCGGGGAGCTGTTTTTT
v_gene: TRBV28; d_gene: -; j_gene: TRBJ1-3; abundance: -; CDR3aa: CASRPDSSAGNTIYF; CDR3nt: TGTGCCAGCAGGCCAGACAGTTCCGCAGGAAACACCATATATTTT
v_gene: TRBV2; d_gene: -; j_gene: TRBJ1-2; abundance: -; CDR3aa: CANVLGTFYGYTF; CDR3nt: TGTGCCAATGTCCTCGGGACTTTCTATGGCTACACCTTC
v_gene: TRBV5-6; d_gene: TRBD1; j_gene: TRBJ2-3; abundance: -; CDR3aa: CASSPLGTGGADTQYF; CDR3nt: TGTGCCAGCAGCCCGCTGGGGACAGGGGGCGCAGATACGCAGTATTTT
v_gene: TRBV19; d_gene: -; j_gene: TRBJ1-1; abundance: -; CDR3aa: CASSPWTVTNNEAFF; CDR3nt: TGTGCCAGTAGTCCCTGGACAGTAACGAACAATGAAGCTTTCTTT
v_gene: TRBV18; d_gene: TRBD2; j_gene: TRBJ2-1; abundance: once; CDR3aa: CASSPTGGYNEQFF; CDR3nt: TGTGCCAGCTCACCGACGGGGGGGTACAATGAGCAGTTCTTC
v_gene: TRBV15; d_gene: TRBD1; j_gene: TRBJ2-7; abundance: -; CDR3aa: CATSSRVTGRSYEQYF; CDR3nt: TGTGCCACCAGCAGTCGGGTGACAGGGAGAAGTTACGAGCAGTACTTC
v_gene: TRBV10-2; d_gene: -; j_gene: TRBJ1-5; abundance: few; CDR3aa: CASSELYNQPQHF; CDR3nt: TGCGCCAGCAGTGAACTGTACAATCAGCCCCAGCATTTT
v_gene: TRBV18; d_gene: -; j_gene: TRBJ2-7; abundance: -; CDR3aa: CASSARTVYEQYF; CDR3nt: TGTGCCAGCTCAGCCCGGACAGTCTACGAGCAGTACTTC
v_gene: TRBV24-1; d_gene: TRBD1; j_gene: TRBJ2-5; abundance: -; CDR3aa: CATSTGEETQYF; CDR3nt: TGTGCCACCAGTACAGGGGAAGAGACCCAGTACTTC
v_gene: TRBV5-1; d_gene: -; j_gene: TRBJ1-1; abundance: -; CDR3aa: CASSPGDGTEAFF; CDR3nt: TGCGCCAGCAGCCCGGGAGACGGGACTGAAGCTTTCTTT
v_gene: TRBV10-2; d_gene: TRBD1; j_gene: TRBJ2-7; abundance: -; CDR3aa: CASSRTGDTYEQYF; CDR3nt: TGCGCCAGCTCTCGGACAGGGGATACGTACGAGCAGTACTTC
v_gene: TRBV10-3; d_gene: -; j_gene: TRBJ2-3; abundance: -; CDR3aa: CAISVGVGGTDTQYF; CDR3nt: TGTGCCATCAGTGTTGGCGTAGGGGGTACAGATACGCAGTATTTT
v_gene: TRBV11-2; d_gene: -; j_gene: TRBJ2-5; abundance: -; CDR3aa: CASSAGSAPRETQYF; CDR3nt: TGTGCCAGCAGCGCAGGGTCAGCTCCTCGAGAGACCCAGTACTTC
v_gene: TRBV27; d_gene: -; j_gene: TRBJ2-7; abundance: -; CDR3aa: CASSLSIGGRGAPYEQYF; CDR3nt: TGTGCCAGCAGTTTATCGATAGGTGGGCGCGGGGCCCCCTACGAGCAGTACTTC
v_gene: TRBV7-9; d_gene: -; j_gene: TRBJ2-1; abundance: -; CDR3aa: CASSPGLSSYNEQFF; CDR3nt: TGTGCCAGCAGTCCTGGACTAAGCTCTTACAATGAGCAGTTCTTC
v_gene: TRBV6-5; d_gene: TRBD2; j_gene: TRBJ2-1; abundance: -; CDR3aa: CASSYSTSRYNEQFF; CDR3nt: TGTGCCAGCAGTTACTCGACTAGCAGGTATAATGAGCAGTTCTTC
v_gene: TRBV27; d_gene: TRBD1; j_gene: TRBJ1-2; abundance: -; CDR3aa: CASSLTGDYGYTF; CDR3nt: TGTGCCAGCAGTTTGACAGGGGACTATGGCTACACCTTC
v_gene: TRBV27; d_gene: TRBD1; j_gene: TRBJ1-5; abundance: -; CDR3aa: CASRPTGGYLQPQHF; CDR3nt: TGTGCCAGTCGTCCAACAGGGGGCTATCTCCAGCCCCAGCATTTT
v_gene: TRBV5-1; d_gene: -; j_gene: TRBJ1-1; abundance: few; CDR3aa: CASSLGQNEAFF; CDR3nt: TGCGCCAGCAGCCTCGGACAGAATGAAGCTTTCTTT
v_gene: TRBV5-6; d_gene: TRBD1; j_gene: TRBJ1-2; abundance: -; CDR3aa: CASSLYGTDTNYGYTF; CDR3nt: TGTGCCAGCAGCTTGTACGGGACAGACACTAACTATGGCTACACCTTC
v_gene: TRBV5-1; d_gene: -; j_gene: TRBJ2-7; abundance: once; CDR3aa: CASSLDHGPGEQYF; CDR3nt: TGCGCCAGCAGCTTGGATCACGGCCCGGGGGAGCAGTACTTC
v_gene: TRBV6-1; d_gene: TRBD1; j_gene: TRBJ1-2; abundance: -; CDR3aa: CASSATWTGAFYGYTF; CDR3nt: TGTGCCAGCAGTGCCACTTGGACAGGGGCGTTCTATGGCTACACCTTC
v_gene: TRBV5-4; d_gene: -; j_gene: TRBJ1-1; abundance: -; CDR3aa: CASSFAGMNTEAFF; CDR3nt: TGTGCCAGCAGCTTCGCGGGGATGAACACTGAAGCTTTCTTT
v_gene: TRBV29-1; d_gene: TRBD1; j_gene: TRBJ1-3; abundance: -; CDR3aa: CSVATTLLDRAGNTIYF; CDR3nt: TGCAGCGTTGCCACCACGCTCCTGGACAGGGCTGGAAACACCATATATTTT
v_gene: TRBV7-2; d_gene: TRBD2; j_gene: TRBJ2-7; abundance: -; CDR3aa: CASRTRSLAGGEQYF; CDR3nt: TGTGCCAGCAGAACTCGTTCCCTAGCGGGCGGAGAGCAGTACTTC
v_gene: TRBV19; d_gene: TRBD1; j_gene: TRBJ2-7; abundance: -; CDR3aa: CASSLTGGENYEQYF; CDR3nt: TGTGCCAGTAGTTTGACAGGGGGCGAGAACTACGAGCAGTACTTC
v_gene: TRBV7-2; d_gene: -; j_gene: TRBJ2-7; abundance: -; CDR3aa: CASSLVLDRRSYEQYF; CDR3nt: TGTGCCAGCAGCTTAGTTTTGGACAGACGATCCTACGAGCAGTACTTC
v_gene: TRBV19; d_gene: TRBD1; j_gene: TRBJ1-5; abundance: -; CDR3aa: CASVGQGAGQPQHF; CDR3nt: TGTGCCAGCGTCGGGCAGGGGGCGGGTCAGCCCCAGCATTTT
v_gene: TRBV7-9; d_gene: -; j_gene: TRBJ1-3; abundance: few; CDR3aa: CASSHSQFSGNTIYF; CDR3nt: TGTGCCAGCAGCCACAGTCAGTTCAGTGGAAACACCATATATTTT
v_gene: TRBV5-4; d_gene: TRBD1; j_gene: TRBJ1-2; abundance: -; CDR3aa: CASSAQQGTGYTF; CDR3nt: TGTGCCAGCAGCGCCCAACAGGGGACGGGCTACACCTTC
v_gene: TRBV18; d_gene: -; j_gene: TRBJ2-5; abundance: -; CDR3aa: CASLRGTQETQYF; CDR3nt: TGTGCCAGCTTGCGCGGCACCCAAGAGACCCAGTACTTC
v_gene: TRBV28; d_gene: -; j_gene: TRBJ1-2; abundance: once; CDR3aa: CASSLVNYGYTF; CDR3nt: TGTGCCAGCAGTTTAGTAAACTATGGCTACACCTTC
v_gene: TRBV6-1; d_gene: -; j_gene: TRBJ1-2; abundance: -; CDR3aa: CASSEGGGYGYTF; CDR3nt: TGTGCCAGCAGTGAAGGCGGGGGATATGGCTACACCTTC
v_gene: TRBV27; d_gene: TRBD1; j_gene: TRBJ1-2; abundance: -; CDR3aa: CASSLSGGQGAYGYTF; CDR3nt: TGTGCCAGCAGTTTATCAGGGGGACAGGGGGCCTATGGCTACACCTTC
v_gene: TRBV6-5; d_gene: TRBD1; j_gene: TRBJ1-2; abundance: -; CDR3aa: CASRDSRYGYTF; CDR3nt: TGTGCCAGCCGGGACAGCCGCTATGGCTACACCTTC
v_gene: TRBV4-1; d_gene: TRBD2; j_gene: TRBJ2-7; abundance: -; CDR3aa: CASSQETSGGVGEQYF; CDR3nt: TGCGCCAGCAGCCAAGAGACTAGCGGGGGGGTAGGAGAGCAGTACTTC
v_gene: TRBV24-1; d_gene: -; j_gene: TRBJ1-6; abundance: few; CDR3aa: CATSDLLPRVRGPLHF; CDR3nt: TGTGCCACCAGTGATTTGCTCCCCAGGGTCCGAGGACCCCTCCACTTT
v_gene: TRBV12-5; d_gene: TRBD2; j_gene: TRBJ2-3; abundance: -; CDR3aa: CASGLVLAGVSDTQYF; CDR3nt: TGTGCTAGTGGTTTGGTCCTAGCGGGGGTTTCAGATACGCAGTATTTT
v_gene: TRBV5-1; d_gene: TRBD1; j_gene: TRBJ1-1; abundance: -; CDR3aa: CASSFTTGADTEAFF; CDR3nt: TGCGCCAGCAGCTTCACGACAGGGGCCGACACTGAAGCTTTCTTT
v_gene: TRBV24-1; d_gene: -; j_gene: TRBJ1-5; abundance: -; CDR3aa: CATSDPRDNQPQHF; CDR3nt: TGTGCCACCAGTGATCCAAGAGACAATCAGCCCCAGCATTTT
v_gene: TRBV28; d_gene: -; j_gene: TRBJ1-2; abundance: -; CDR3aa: CASRFGDGYTF; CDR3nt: TGTGCCAGCAGGTTCGGGGATGGCTACACCTTC
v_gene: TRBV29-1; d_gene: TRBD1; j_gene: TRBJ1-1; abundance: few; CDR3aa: CSAGTGNTEAFF; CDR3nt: TGCAGCGCTGGGACAGGTAACACTGAAGCTTTCTTT
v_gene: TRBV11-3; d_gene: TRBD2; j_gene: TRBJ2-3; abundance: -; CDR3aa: CASSLSSGIMTDTQYF; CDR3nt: TGTGCCAGCAGCTTATCTAGCGGGATCATGACAGATACGCAGTATTTT
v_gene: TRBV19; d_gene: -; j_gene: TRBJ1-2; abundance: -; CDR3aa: CASSQVGYGYTF; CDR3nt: TGTGCCAGTAGTCAGGTTGGGTATGGCTACACCTTC